The T cell receptor beta chain under discussion was sequenced for a study of T cell responses to AZD1222 COVID-19 vaccine. Findings of the study overall: Repertoire sampling happened only post peak T cell response. Spike was spanned by vaccine-associated CD4 TCRs, with dominance at 160-218 and 743-854. White British ancestry dominated among donors, who included more females, and clonal diversity was possibly underestimated. The study reported that nearly half of spike-specific TCRs target unmutated variant regions.

Germline trimming cut 3 bases from V and 5 bases from J; bases unmatched to any gene: 9. The V gene's germline CDR1 is MDHEN and CDR2 SYDVKM. The CDR3 totals 15 residues. Regarding this clone: The antigen is undetermined.

Clones were sequenced by immunoSEQ multiplex PCR, and TCRdb holds only the in-frame ones, with some missing. The data show about 120,000 clones, with around 85% seen just once and 3% to 4.5% held by the top ten. This receptor was identified in an adult in good health. This rearrangement joins TRBV28 to TRBJ2-5, with 7 bases identical to TRBD2. The sample here was peripheral blood, taken on day 0 of MenACWY control vaccination. CDR3 sequence: CASSLGGGPRETQYF. CDR3 nucleotide sequence: TGTGCCAGCAGTTTGGGGGGAGGGCCGCGGGAGACCCAGTACTTC.